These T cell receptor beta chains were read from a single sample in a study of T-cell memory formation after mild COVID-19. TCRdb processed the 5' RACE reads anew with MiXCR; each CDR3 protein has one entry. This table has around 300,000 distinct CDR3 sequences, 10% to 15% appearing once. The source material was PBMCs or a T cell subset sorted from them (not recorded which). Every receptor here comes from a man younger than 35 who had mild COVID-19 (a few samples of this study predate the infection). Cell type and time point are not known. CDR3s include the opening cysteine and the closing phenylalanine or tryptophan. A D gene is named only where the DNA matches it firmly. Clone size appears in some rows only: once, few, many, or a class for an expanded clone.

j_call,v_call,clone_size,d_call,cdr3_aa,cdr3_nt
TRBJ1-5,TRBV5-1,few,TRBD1,CASSLGTTGGQPQHF,TGCGCCAGCAGCTTGGGGACGACAGGGGGACAGCCCCAGCATTTT
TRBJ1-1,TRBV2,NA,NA,CASSRSGVGNTEAFF,TGTGCCAGCAGTCGCTCAGGGGTAGGGAACACTGAAGCTTTCTTT
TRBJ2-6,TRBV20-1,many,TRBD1,CSAYRDSPSSGANVLTF,TGCAGTGCATACCGGGACAGCCCCAGCTCTGGGGCCAACGTCCTGACTTTC
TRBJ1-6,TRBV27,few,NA,CASSAIGLSPLHF,TGTGCCAGCTCAGCAATAGGGCTTTCACCCCTCCACTTT
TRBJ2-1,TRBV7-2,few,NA,CASRSYRGVYNEQFF,TGTGCCAGCAGATCCTACCGCGGGGTCTACAATGAGCAGTTCTTC
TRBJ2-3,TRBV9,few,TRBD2,CASSSGGHTDTQYF,TGTGCCAGCAGCAGCGGGGGCCACACAGATACGCAGTATTTT
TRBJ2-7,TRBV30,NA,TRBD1,CAWRPGTGLPYEQYF,TGTGCCTGGAGACCCGGGACAGGGTTGCCCTACGAGCAGTACTTC
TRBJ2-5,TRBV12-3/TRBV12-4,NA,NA,CASSSQGETQYF,TGTGCCAGCAGTTCCCAGGGCGAGACCCAGTACTTC
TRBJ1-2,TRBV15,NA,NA,CATSGGELYGYTF,TGTGCCACCAGCGGCGGGGAGCTCTATGGCTACACCTTC
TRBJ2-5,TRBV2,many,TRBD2,CASKGGLASETQYF,TGTGCCAGCAAAGGGGGACTAGCGTCAGAGACCCAGTACTTC
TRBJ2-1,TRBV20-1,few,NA,CSRGVDEQFF,TGCAGCCGAGGTGTGGATGAGCAGTTCTTC
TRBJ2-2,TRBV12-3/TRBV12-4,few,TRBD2,CASTSSGGGVKVTGELFF,TGTGCCAGCACCTCGTCCGGCGGGGGGGTCAAAGTGACCGGGGAGCTGTTTTTT
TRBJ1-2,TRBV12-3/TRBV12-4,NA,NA,CASSPIRGNSYGYTF,TGTGCCAGCAGTCCCATAAGGGGGAACTCGTATGGCTACACCTTC
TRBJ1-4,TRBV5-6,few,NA,CASSAYRLSTNEKLFF,TGTGCCAGCAGCGCTTACAGGCTTTCAACTAATGAAAAACTGTTTTTT
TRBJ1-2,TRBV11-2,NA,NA,CATSQGDYGYTF,TGTGCCACCTCACAGGGAGACTATGGCTACACCTTC
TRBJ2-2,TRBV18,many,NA,CASSPVSNTGELFF,TGTGCCAGCTCACCAGTCTCCAACACCGGGGAGCTGTTTTTT
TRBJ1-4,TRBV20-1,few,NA,CSAREGVNEKLFF,TGCAGTGCTAGGGAAGGGGTTAATGAAAAACTGTTTTTT
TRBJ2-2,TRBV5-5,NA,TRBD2,CASTLGGANTGELFF,TGTGCCAGTACCCTTGGGGGGGCGAACACCGGGGAGCTGTTTTTT
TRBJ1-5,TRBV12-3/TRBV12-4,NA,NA,CASSLRGGHQPQHF,TGTGCCAGCAGCCTTCGCGGGGGCCATCAGCCCCAGCATTTT
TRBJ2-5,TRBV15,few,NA,CATSRGIPGETQYF,TGTGCCACCAGCAGAGGCATTCCAGGGGAGACCCAGTACTTC
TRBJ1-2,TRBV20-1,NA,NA,CSATPGGYYGYTF,TGCAGTGCTACCCCGGGGGGCTACTATGGCTACACCTTC
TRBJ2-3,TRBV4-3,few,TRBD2,CASSPGLAGGTSTDTQYF,TGCGCCAGCAGCCCGGGACTAGCGGGGGGGACTAGCACAGATACGCAGTATTTT
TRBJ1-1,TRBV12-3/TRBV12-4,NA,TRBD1,CASSLGQDTEAFF,TGTGCCAGCAGTCTCGGACAGGACACTGAAGCTTTCTTT
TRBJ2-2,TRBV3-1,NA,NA,CASSQVRDGPNGELFF,TGTGCCAGCAGCCAGGTCCGGGACGGCCCTAACGGGGAGCTGTTTTTT
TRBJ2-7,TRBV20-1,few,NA,CSASLPRSSYEQYF,TGCAGTGCTAGTCTGCCCAGGTCTTCCTACGAGCAGTACTTC
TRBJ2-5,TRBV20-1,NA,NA,CSAFRETQYF,TGCAGTGCTTTTCGTGAGACCCAGTACTTC
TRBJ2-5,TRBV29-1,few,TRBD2,CSVATSGEETQYF,TGCAGCGTAGCGACTAGCGGGGAAGAGACCCAGTACTTC
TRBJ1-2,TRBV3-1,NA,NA,CASSQVAGDYGYTF,TGTGCCAGCAGCCAAGTCGCCGGGGACTATGGCTACACCTTC
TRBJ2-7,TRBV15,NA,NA,CATLGSRSIEQYF,TGTGCCACCCTGGGATCCCGATCGATCGAGCAGTACTTC
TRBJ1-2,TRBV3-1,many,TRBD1,CASSHLTGGNGYTF,TGTGCCAGCAGCCACCTCACAGGGGGTAATGGCTACACCTTC
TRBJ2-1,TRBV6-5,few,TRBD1,CASSYGTGGEGEQFF,TGTGCCAGCAGTTACGGGACAGGGGGCGAAGGAGAGCAGTTCTTC
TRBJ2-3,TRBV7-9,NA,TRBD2,CASSAGTSGNTDTQYF,TGTGCCAGCAGCGCGGGGACTAGCGGGAACACAGATACGCAGTATTTT
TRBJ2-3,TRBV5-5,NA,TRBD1,CASSLPQGPSTDTQYF,TGTGCCAGCAGCTTGCCACAGGGGCCGAGCACAGATACGCAGTATTTT
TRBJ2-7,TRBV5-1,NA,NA,CASSPGEAGAIYEQYF,TGCGCCAGCAGCCCAGGGGAGGCGGGGGCCATCTACGAGCAGTACTTC
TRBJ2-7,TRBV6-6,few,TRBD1,CASSRQGAGEQYF,TGTGCCAGCAGTCGACAGGGGGCTGGCGAGCAGTACTTC
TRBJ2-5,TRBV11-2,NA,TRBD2,CASSRGDDPRGAQYF,TGTGCCAGCAGCCGGGGAGATGATCCGCGGGGGGCCCAGTACTTC
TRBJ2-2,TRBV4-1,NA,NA,CASSPPLRGSGTGELFF,TGCGCCAGCAGCCCTCCCTTACGGGGGTCAGGAACCGGGGAGCTGTTTTTT